The entry below describes one T cell receptor beta chain. This table comes from immunoSEQ multiplex PCR, and its TCRdb copy is limited to in-frame clones, with some not included. The sample gives just under 85,000 clones, around four fifths of which show up once; around 0.88% is in the top ten. Trimming at V came to 5 bases and at J to 6 bases, leaving 8 bases not matched to a gene. This CDR3 region has 14 residues. Germline loops: CDR1 SNHLY, CDR2 FYNNEI. This entry comes from a study of OX40 agonist ivuxolimab in advanced cancers. This rearrangement joins TRBV2 to TRBJ1-2; 8 positions match TRBD1. The TCR sequence derives from an adult with an advanced solid tumor such as melanoma, head and neck, liver or kidney cancer. The material was CD4+ or CD8+ T cells sorted from blood, obtained in a trial of the OX40 agonist ivuxolimab. The CDR3 protein is CASSPRTGSDGYTF. The CDR3 DNA reads TGTGCCAGCAGTCCACGGACAGGGTCAGATGGCTACACCTTC. Combining the CDR3 with reference TRBV2 and TRBJ1-2 gives the whole variable domain EPEVTQTPSHQVTQMGQEVILRCVPISNHLYFYWYRQILGQKVEFLVSFYNNEISEKSEIFDDQFSVERPDGSNFTLKIRSTKLEDSAMYFCASSPRTGSDGYTFGSGTRLTVV.